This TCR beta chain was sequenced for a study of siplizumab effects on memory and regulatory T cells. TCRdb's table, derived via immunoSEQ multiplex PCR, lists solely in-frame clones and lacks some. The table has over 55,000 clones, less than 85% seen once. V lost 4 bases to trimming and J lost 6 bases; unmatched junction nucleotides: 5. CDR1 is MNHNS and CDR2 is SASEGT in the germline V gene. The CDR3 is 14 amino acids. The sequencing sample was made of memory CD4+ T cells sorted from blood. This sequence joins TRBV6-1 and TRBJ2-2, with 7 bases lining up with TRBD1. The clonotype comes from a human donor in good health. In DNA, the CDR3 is TGTGCCAGCAGTGGGGCCGGGACAGCCGGGGAGCTGTTTTTT. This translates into CASSGAGTAGELFF.